This T cell receptor (beta chain) is from a study of blood T cell repertoires in COVID-19. During the 2 weeks before they entered the study, exposed participants had met someone with a PCR-confirmed or clinician-diagnosed COVID-19 case. Germline CDR1 SNHLY, CDR2 FYNNEI. CDR3 length equals 15 residues. The trim removed 4 bases at V and 6 bases at J, leaving 6 bases unmatched. Data came from immunoSEQ multiplex PCR; TCRdb stores just in-frame clones and leaves some out. Among about 280,000 clones listed, about four fifths were seen once. V gene TRBV2 combines with J gene TRBJ1-4; 9 bases are a match to TRBD1. This TCR was sampled from a man aged 35 to 55 who had been exposed to COVID-19. The sample consisted of PBMCs or T cells enriched from blood (not recorded which). Here the CDR3 reads CASSGDRVLYEKLFF. The DNA for the CDR3 is TGTGCCAGCAGTGGGGACAGGGTATTATATGAAAAACTGTTTTTT.